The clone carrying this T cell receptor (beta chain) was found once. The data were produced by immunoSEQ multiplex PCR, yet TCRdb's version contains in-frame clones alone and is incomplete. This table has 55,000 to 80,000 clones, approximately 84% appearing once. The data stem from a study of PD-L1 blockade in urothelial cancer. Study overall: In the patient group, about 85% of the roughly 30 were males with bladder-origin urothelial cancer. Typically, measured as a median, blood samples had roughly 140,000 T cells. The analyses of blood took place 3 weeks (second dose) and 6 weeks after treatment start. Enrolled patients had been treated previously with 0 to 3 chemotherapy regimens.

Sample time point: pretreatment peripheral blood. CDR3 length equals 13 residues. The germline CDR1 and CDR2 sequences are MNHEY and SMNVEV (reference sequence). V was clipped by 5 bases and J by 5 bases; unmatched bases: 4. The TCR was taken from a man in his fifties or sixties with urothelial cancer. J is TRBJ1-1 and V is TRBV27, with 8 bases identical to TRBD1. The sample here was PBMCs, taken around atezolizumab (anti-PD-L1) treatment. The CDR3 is CASSTGGRTEAFF. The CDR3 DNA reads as TGTGCCAGCAGTACAGGGGGGAGGACTGAAGCTTTCTTT.